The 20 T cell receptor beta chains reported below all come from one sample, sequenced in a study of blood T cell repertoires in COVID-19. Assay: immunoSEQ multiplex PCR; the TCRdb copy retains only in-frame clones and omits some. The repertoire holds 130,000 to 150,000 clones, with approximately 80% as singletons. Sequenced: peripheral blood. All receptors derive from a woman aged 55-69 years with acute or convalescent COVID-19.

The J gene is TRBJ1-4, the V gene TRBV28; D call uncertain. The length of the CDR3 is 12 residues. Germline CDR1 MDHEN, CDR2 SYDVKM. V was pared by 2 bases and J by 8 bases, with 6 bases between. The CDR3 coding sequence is TGTGCCAGCAGTTTAGCGGCGGAAAAACTGTTTTTT. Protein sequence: CASSLAAEKLFF.

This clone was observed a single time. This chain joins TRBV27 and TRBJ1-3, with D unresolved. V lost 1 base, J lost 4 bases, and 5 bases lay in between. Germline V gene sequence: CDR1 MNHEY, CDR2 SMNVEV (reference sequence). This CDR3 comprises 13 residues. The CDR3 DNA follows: TGTGCCAGCAGTTTATTCCAGGGAAACACCATATATTTT. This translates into CASSLFQGNTIYF.

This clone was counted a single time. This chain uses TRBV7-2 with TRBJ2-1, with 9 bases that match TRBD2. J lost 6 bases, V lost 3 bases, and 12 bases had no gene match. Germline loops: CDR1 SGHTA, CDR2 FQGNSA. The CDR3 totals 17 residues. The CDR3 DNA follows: TGTGCCAGCAGCTTTGGGCGCGGGCTAGCGGGACCCAATGAGCAGTTCTTC. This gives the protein CASSFGRGLAGPNEQFF.

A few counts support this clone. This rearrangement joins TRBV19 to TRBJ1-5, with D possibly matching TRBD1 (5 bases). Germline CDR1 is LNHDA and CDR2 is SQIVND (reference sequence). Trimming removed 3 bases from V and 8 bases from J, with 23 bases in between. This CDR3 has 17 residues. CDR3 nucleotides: TGTGCCAGTAGTATTAGCGGATACTCCAGGGACGACGAGCCCCAGCATTTT. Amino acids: CASSISGYSRDDEPQHF.

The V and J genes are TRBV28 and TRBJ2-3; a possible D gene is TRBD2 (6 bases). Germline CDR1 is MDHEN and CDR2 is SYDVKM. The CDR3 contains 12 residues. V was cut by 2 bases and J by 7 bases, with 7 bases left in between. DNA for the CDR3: TGTGCCAGCAGTTTAGCGGGGCATACGCAGTATTTT. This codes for CASSLAGHTQYF.

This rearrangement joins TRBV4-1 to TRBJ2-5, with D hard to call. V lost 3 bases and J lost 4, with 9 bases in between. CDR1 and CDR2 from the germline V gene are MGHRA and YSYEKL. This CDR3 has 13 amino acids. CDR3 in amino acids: CASSQVRTETQYF. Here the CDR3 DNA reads TGCGCCAGCAGCCAGGTTAGAACAGAGACCCAGTACTTC.

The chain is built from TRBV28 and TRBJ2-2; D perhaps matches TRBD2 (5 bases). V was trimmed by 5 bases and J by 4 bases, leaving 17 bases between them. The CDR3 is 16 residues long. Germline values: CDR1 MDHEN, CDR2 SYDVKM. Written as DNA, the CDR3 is TGTGCCAGCAGTCCTCGGCGGGCCTTAGGCACCGGGGAGCTGTTTTTT. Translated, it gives CASSPRRALGTGELFF.

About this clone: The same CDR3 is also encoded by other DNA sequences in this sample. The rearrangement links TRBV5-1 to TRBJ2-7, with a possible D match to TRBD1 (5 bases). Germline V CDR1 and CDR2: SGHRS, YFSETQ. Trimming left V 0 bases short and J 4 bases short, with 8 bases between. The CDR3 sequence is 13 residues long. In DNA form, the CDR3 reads TGCGCCAGCAGCTTGGGACAGCTGTACGAGCAGTACTTC. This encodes CASSLGQLYEQYF.

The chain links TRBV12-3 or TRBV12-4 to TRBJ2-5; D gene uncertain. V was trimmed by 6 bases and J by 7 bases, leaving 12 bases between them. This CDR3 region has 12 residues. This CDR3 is CASSRLIGTQYF. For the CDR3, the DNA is TGTGCCAGCAGCCGACTCATAGGGACCCAGTACTTC.

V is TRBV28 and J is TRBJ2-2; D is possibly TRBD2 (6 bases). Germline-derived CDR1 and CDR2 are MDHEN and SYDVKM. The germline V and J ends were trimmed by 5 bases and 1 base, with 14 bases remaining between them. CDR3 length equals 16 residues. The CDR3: CASSPSGTRNTGELFF. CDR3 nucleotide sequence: TGTGCCAGCAGTCCATCCGGGACTCGGAACACCGGGGAGCTGTTTTTT.

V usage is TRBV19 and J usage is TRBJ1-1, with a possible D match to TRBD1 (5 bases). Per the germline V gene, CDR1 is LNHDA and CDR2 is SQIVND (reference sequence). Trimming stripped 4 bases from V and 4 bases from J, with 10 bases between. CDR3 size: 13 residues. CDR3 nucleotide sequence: TGTGCCAGTAGTAAGGGGCTAGGCACTGAAGCTTTCTTT. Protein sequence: CASSKGLGTEAFF.

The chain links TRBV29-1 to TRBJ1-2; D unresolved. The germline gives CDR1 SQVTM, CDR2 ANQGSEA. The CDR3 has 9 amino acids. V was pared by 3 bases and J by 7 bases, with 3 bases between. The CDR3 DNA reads TGCAGCGTTGATAGTGGCTACACCTTC. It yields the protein CSVDSGYTF.

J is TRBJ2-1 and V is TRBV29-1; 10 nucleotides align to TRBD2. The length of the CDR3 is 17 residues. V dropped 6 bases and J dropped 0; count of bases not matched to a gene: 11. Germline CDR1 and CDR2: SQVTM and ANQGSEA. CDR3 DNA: TGCAGCGTCACGGGACTAGCGACAATGAGCTCCTACAATGAGCAGTTCTTC. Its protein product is CSVTGLATMSSYNEQFF.

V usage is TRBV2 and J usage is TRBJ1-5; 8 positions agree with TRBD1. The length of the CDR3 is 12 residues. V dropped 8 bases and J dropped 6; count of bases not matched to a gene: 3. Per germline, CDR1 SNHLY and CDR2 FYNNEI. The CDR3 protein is CASDDRGQPQHF. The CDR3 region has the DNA TGTGCCAGCGATGACAGGGGTCAGCCCCAGCATTTT.

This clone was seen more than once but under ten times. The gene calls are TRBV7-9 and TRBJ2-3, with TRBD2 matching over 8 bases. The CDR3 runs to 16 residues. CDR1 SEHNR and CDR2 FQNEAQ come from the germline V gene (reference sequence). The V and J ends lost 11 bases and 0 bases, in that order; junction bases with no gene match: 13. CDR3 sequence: CAGGASGRTSTDTQYF. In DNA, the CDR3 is TGTGCCGGGGGCGCTAGCGGGCGGACTAGCACAGATACGCAGTATTTT.

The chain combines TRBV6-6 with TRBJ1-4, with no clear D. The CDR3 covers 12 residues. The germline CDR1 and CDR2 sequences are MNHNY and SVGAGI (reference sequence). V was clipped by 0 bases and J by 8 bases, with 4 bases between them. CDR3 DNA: TGTGCCAGCAGTTACTCGAGGGAAAAACTGTTTTTT. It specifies CASSYSREKLFF.

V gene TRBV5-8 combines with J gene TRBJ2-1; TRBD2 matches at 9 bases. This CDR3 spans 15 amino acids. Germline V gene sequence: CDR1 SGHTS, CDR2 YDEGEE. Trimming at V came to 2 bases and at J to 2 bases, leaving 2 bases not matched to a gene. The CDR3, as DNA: TGTGCCAGCAGCTTAATAGCGGGAGCCTACAATGAGCAGTTCTTC. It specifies CASSLIAGAYNEQFF.

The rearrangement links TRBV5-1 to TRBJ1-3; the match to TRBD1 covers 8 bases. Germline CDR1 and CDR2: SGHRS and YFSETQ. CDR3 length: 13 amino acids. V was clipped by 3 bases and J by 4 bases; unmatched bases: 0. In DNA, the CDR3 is TGCGCCAGCAGCTGGGACAGGGGAAACACCATATATTTT. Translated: CASSWDRGNTIYF.

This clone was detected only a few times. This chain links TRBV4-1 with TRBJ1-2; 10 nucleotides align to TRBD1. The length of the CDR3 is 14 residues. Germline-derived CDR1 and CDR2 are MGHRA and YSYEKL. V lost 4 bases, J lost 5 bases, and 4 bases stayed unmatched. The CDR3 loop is CASSPLGQGYGYTF. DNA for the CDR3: TGCGCCAGCAGCCCGCTGGGACAGGGGTATGGCTACACCTTC.

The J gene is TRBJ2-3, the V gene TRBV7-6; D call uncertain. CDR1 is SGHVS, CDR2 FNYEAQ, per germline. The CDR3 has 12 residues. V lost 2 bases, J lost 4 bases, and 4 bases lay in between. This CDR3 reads CASSLQADTQYF. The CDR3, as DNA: TGTGCCAGCAGCTTACAGGCAGATACGCAGTATTTT.